This T cell receptor beta chain derives from a study of blood T cell repertoires in COVID-19 (dated by TCRdb to 2019 to 2021). As for the study more broadly: Samples from collaborators originated in the United States, Italy and Spain and spanned both the acute and convalescent phases of COVID-19. The material from the prospective study consisted of cDNA or gDNA derived from T cells, B-cell-depleted T cells, or PBMCs. Deeply sampled blood TCRbeta repertoires from subjects exposed to, actively infected with, or recovered from COVID-19 were included in the dataset. The repertoires were made available in a free public database intended to serve as a resource for research on the immune response to SARS-CoV-2. The samples were drawn from two sources: the first 160 participants of the ongoing ImmuneRACE study, and 1,000 to 1,500 subjects contributed by 6 global collaborators. Nearly every sample came with metadata listing a de-identified subject ID, COVID-19 status, age in years and sex. HLA class I and class II types, where available, came from metadata supplied by the sample provider rather than from assay-based typing. On the study overall, not on this receptor specifically: Clinical and demographic metadata were provided uncurated, with the amount varying by source and participant.

V lost 5 bases and J lost 2 bases, and the count of bases not matched to a germline gene is 2. Its CDR3 holds 13 amino acids, cysteine through phenylalanine. The only DNA kept is the CDR3, 39 bases in frame from the first base. Reading the germline V gene gives CDR1 SGHAT and CDR2 FQNNGV. Whole blood was collected in K2EDTA tubes by collaborating institutions according to the institutions' own protocols. For TCRbeta analysis, collaborators shipped samples in one of three forms: frozen whole blood, isolated PBMCs, or DNA extracted from either of those sample types. TCRbeta CDR3 regions were amplified from genomic DNA by means of the immunoSEQ Assay, a bias-controlled multiplex PCR. The authors' analysis ran thus. The number of nucleated cells in each sample was estimated from the amplification of reference gene primers within the assay. To quantify the absolute abundance of each unique TCRbeta CDR3 rearrangement, sequence reads were collapsed and filtered. For each sample, productive Simpson clonality was calculated as the square root of Simpson's diversity index across productive rearrangements. The table comes from immuneACCESS by way of TCRdb, which keeps in-frame sequences with V and J called. Part of the clones is missing from these tables; in studies checked, under half for an unresolved V gene and the rest for unknown reasons. V and J calls and clone size are as listed in that table; D and trimming were resolved from the DNA. This sample holds tens of thousands of clones; 90% were observed only once. The top ten clones comprise around 3.1% of the sample.

A remark on this clone: Its cognate antigen has yet to be identified. Base qualities are missing; no much larger clone stands one base away.

The V and J genes are TRBV11-2 and TRBJ2-7; the central 8 bases match TRBD1. Sequenced: peripheral blood. The receptor's source is a human donor in a cohort sampled during active COVID-19. The CDR3 region has the sequence CASSRTGTYEQYF. The nucleotide sequence is TGTGCCAGCAGCAGGACAGGGACCTACGAGCAGTACTTC.